The sequence of this TCR beta chain was determined in a study of blood T cell repertoires in COVID-19. Study context: COVID-19 samples from acute and convalescent phases originated in the United States, Italy and Spain. The cDNA or gDNA used as material had been derived from T cells, B-cell-depleted T cells, or PBMCs.

In the original processing: Estimated nucleated cell counts came from reference gene primer amplification. TCRdb's table, derived via immunoSEQ multiplex PCR, lists solely in-frame clones and lacks some. V, J and clone size were drawn from that table, and D and trimming were deduced from the DNA. Of roughly 240,000 clones listed, 70% to 90% were seen once; the top ten hold 3.6%. The germline CDR1 and CDR2 sequences are SGHNT and YENEEA. Trimming removed 5 bases from V and 3 bases from J; junction bases left unmatched: 6. The CDR3 extends over 16 amino acids. The V call is TRBV11-3, the J call TRBJ2-7, with 14 nucleotides matching TRBD2. The clonotype comes from a man aged 18 to 29 with active or convalescent COVID-19. Material for sequencing was peripheral blood. CDR3 sequence (DNA): TGTGCCAGCAGCGGCGGGACTAGCGGGAGTAGCTACGAGCAGTACTTC. This codes for CASSGGTSGSSYEQYF.